A selection of T cell receptor beta chains follows, all from one sample in a study of T cells after yellow fever vaccination. MiXCR, run by TCRdb on the 5' RACE reads, gives a single entry per CDR3 protein. The sample consists of just under 30,000 distinct CDR3 sequences, less than 6.5% of them appearing once. Sequenced here: CD8+ T cells sorted from PBMCs, sampled 10 days after the yellow fever booster vaccination. Every receptor here comes from a man aged 30 to 45 who received the YFV17D yellow fever vaccine. The CDR3 runs from the conserved cysteine through the conserved F or W. The D gene is left open where the match is weak. Size is stated as how often the clone was seen (once, few, many) or a class if it is expanded.

CDR3nt	CDR3aa	j_gene	v_gene	d_gene	abundance
TGTGCCAGCAGCTTGGGGATGAACACTGAAGCTTTCTTT	CASSLGMNTEAFF	TRBJ1-1	TRBV7-8	.	many
TGTGCCAGCAGCTTACTAGCAACCACCGGGGAGCTGTTTTTT	CASSLLATTGELFF	TRBJ2-2	TRBV11-2	.	many
TGTGCCAGCAGCAACCGACAGGGCCCAGGGGCTGGGGCCAACGTCCTGACTTTC	CASSNRQGPGAGANVLTF	TRBJ2-6	TRBV13	TRBD1	few
TGTGCCAGCAGATATTCAGGAGGGGAAAACATTCAGTACTTC	CASRYSGGENIQYF	TRBJ2-4	TRBV5-6	.	many
TGTGCCATCAGTGAGTCGAACAATGAGCAGTTCTTC	CAISESNNEQFF	TRBJ2-1	TRBV10-3	.	few
TGTGCCAGCTGCCCGAGACTAGTCGAAGGAGAGACCCAGTACTTC	CASCPRLVEGETQYF	TRBJ2-5	TRBV28	.	many
TGTGCCAGCAGCTTAGAGGGAGGGGAGGGATACGAGCAGTACTTC	CASSLEGGEGYEQYF	TRBJ2-7	TRBV7-8	TRBD2	many
TGTGCCAGCAGCCACCGGGTCAACGGAAATGAGCAGTTCTTC	CASSHRVNGNEQFF	TRBJ2-1	TRBV21-1	.	many
TGCGCCAGCTGGGGCATCGGGACTAGCGGGAGTGAGACCCAGTACTTC	CASWGIGTSGSETQYF	TRBJ2-5	TRBV5-1	TRBD2	many
TGTGCCAGCAGTCCCGGACAGACTTCCTACGAGCAGTACTTC	CASSPGQTSYEQYF	TRBJ2-7	TRBV6-5	.	many
TGCAGTGCTAGACCAAGGGGGAACACTGAAGCTTTCTTT	CSARPRGNTEAFF	TRBJ1-1	TRBV20-1	.	many
TGCAGTGCTAGAGATTTTAAAGGGGGACACTATGGCTACACCTTC	CSARDFKGGHYGYTF	TRBJ1-2	TRBV20-1	.	many
TGTGCCAGCAGCTTTGCGGGACAGGCTAACTATGGCTACACCTTC	CASSFAGQANYGYTF	TRBJ1-2	TRBV4-2	TRBD1	many
TGTGCCAGCAGCTTTGGGCGTGGTGGAGAGACCCAGTACTTC	CASSFGRGGETQYF	TRBJ2-5	TRBV5-5	.	many
TGCAGTGCTAGTGGCGGTAGCGGGAGTGTCCAAGAGACCCAGTACTTC	CSASGGSGSVQETQYF	TRBJ2-5	TRBV20-1	TRBD2	many
TGTGCCAGCAGCTTCCCGGGACAGTATGGCTACACCTTC	CASSFPGQYGYTF	TRBJ1-2	TRBV28	TRBD1	many
TGCAGCGTTGAAAGGGAATCGTCCGCAGATACGCAGTATTTT	CSVERESSADTQYF	TRBJ2-3	TRBV29-1	.	many
TGCGCCAGCAGCTTGGGGGACAGGGGAAATTCACCCCTCCACTTT	CASSLGDRGNSPLHF	TRBJ1-6	TRBV5-1	TRBD1	many
TGTGCCAGCAGCTTAAATCTGCTGGACGAGCAGTACTTC	CASSLNLLDEQYF	TRBJ2-7	TRBV7-8	.	many
TGTGCCAGCAGCTTAGCCCCGGGACTAGCGGCCTACGAGCAGTACTTC	CASSLAPGLAAYEQYF	TRBJ2-7	TRBV7-2	TRBD2	many